The source of this TCR beta chain is a study of shared clonotypes between healthy human individuals. PBMC DNA, left unsorted, was sequenced on ten immunoSEQ deep assay plates. In the authors' workflow: ImmunoSEQ output held junction-only sequences without quality scores, so filtering differed. Only in-frame clones appear in the TCRdb table, and some are missing; sequencing was by immunoSEQ multiplex PCR. V and J calls and clone size are as listed in that table; D and trimming were resolved from the DNA. The sample has approximately 470,000 clones; 65% to 85% are singletons. Germline CDR1 and CDR2: SGHAT and FQDESV (reference sequence). The CDR3 is made up of 14 amino acids. V lost 1 base and J lost 4, with 7 bases in between. The donors, all of them Caucasian adults, lived in Nashville, Tennessee.

Sequencing was done on a sample of PBMCs. The chain joins TRBV11-1 to TRBJ2-2; D remains ambiguous. The source is a woman aged 40 to 49 in good health. Some clones in this sample may be carry-over from other donors' samples. In nucleotides, the CDR3 is TGTGCCAGCAGCTTAGAGACAATCACCGGGGAGCTGTTTTTT. Protein product: CASSLETITGELFF. Supplemented by reference TRBV11-1 and TRBJ2-2, the full variable domain reads EAEVAQSPRYKITEKSQAVAFWCDPISGHATLYWYRQILGQGPELLVQFQDESVVDDSQLPKDRFSAERLKGVDSTLKIQPAELGDSAMYLCASSLETITGELFFGEGSRLTVL.